Presented here are 2 T cell receptor beta chains from one specimen sequenced in a study of blood T cell repertoires in COVID-19. Profiled with immunoSEQ multiplex PCR; TCRdb holds only in-frame clones, not every one. The sample contains approximately 160,000 clones, 70% to 90% of which appear only once. Sample: PBMCs or T cells enriched from blood (not recorded which). The receptors derive from a man between 40 and 49 years old who had recovered from COVID-19.

The V call is TRBV6-5, the J call TRBJ1-1; D possibly corresponds to TRBD1 (5 bases). The germline gives CDR1 MNHEY, CDR2 SVGAGI. This CDR3 is built from 13 residues. V lost 10 bases and J lost 6, with 18 bases in between. The CDR3 nucleotides read TGTGCCATCGGACCAGGGTTATTGGCTGAAGCTTTCTTT. Translation: CAIGPGLLAEAFF.

The CDR3 bases are TGTGCCAGCAGCTTATTAACAAACACTGAAGCTTTCTTT. It yields the protein CASSLLTNTEAFF. The chain uses TRBV11-1 and TRBJ1-1; D is unclear. Germline V gene lookup returns CDR1 SGHAT and CDR2 FQDESV (reference sequence). Trimming cost V 2 bases and J 2 bases, with 6 bases left between them. CDR3 length: 13 residues.